These 5 T cell receptor beta chains were sequenced from one sample in a study of T cell clusters in autoimmune cytopenias. TRB rearrangements were amplified by touch-down multiplex PCR with mixed TRB-A/B primers. TCRdb reprocessed the multiplex PCR reads, with one entry per CDR3 protein and no DNA. This sample carries some 4,900 distinct CDR3 sequences, with 18% going to the ten biggest clones. Roughly 40,000 genome equivalents of blood DNA were amplified for TRB. The source material was peripheral blood. These TCRs come from a human donor with an autoimmune cytopenia or autoimmune hepatitis (not recorded which).

Judged by frequency, this clonotype is medium-sized. V and J are TRBV6-5 and TRBJ2-2; TCRdb selects TRBD2, and the lack of DNA leaves this call unchecked. CDR3 length equals 15 residues. Germline CDR1 reads MNHEY; CDR2 reads SVGAGI. Here the CDR3 reads CASRVLAGLTGELFF.

J is TRBJ1-2 and V is TRBV5-5; without DNA, the TCRdb call of TRBD1 cannot be checked. CDR1 SGHKS and CDR2 YYEKEE come from the germline V gene (reference sequence). CDR3 length: 17 residues. The CDR3 sequence: CASSREAVRQGASGYTF.

Judged by frequency, this clonotype is medium-sized. V and J are TRBV6-5 and TRBJ1-1; the D gene TCRdb calls, TRBD1, cannot be checked with no DNA. Germline CDR1 MNHEY, CDR2 SVGAGI. CDR3 length: 12 amino acids. This chain's CDR3 is CASTTGGFEAFF.

This chain joins TRBV12-3 or TRBV12-4 and TRBJ1-1; with no DNA, the TCRdb D assignment of TRBD1 cannot be verified. This CDR3 has 14 residues. This CDR3 is CASSFPGQNTEAFF.

The V call is TRBV12-3 or TRBV12-4, the J call TRBJ2-1; the TCRdb call, TRBD1, lacks DNA for checking. The CDR3 runs to 16 residues. Here the CDR3 reads CASSQTPVRNYNEQFF.